This T cell receptor beta chain was recovered during a study of blood T cell repertoires in COVID-19. On the study more broadly: COVID-19 samples collected from the United States, Italy and Spain covered acute and convalescent phases. From T cells, B-cell-depleted T cells, or PBMCs came the material, which was cDNA or gDNA.

Original analysis: Amplification of reference gene primers provided the estimated nucleated cell counts. The assay was immunoSEQ multiplex PCR, and TCRdb's table has in-frame clones only and misses some. D and trimming come from the DNA, and the V and J calls and clone size come from that table. The sample has about 68,000 clones, 65% to 90% seen once; the top ten hold 40% to 45%. CDR3 length: 13 amino acids. With 4 bases removed from V and 5 bases from J, the gap between germline ends came to 8 bases. Looked up from germline, CDR1 is MNHEY and CDR2 is SMNVEV (reference sequence). The source is a man older than 75 with acute or convalescent COVID-19. Sample: peripheral blood. The chain links TRBV27 to TRBJ1-4; D gene uncertain. DNA of the CDR3: TGTGCCAGCAGTTCTCTCTTCAATGAAAAACTGTTTTTT. Its protein is CASSSLFNEKLFF.